A single sample gave rise to the 10 T cell receptor beta chains below, sequenced in a study of cytomegalovirus exposure and HLA in healthy donors. The PCR contained 60 Vbeta and 13 Jbeta primers. Here immunoSEQ multiplex PCR was the method, and the copy in TCRdb shows in-frame clones only, minus some. This sample has some 90,000 clones, with roughly 60% found just once. Sample: PBMCs. The source of these receptors is a boy younger than 18 in good health and CMV-seropositive.

The V and J genes are TRBV6-5 and TRBJ1-2; D unresolved. Germline V CDR1 and CDR2: MNHEY, SVGAGI. Trimming stripped 5 bases from V and 1 base from J, with 8 bases between. The CDR3 has 13 residues. This CDR3 is CASSNGVNYGYTF. For the CDR3, the DNA is TGTGCCAGCAGTAACGGGGTTAACTATGGCTACACCTTC.

Turning to this clone: At one of its ends the junction is not consistent with the germline gene, which may arise from a read error. The chain recombines TRBV20-1 with TRBJ1-2; 7 bases are a match to TRBD1. The CDR3 loop spans 11 amino acids. Looked up from germline, CDR1 is DFQATT and CDR2 is SNEGSKA (reference sequence). The CDR3 nucleotides are TGCAGTGCTCAGACAGGGATCGGCTACCCCTTC. Its protein is CSAQTGIGYPF.

This chain joins TRBV19 and TRBJ1-2; TRBD1 aligns across 9 bases. Trimming took 7 bases from V and 4 from J; bases not matched to a gene: 19. Germline assignment: CDR1 LNHDA and CDR2 SQIVND (reference sequence). The CDR3 runs to 18 residues. CDR3 protein: CASIPLGGQGIGIYGYTF. CDR3 coding DNA: TGTGCCAGTATCCCTCTTGGCGGACAGGGGATAGGGATCTATGGCTACACCTTC.

To note about this clone: A junction boundary mismatches the germline segment, possibly from a read error. The chain employs TRBV7-9 and TRBJ2-7, with 8 bases lining up with TRBD1. The CDR3 spans 14 residues. Germline CDR1 and CDR2: SEHNR and FQNEAQ (reference sequence). CDR3 in DNA: TGTTCCAGCAGCCCATCCAGGGGGCGGTACGAGCAGTACTTC. It encodes CSSSPSRGRYEQYF.

This clone was seen more than once but under ten times. V gene TRBV2 combines with J gene TRBJ1-5; 9 bases line up with TRBD1. This CDR3 spans 16 amino acids. V dropped 6 bases and J dropped 6; count of bases not matched to a gene: 12. Per germline, CDR1 SNHLY and CDR2 FYNNEI. The chain's CDR3 is CASRDITGGSSQPQHF. In DNA, the CDR3 is TGTGCCAGCAGAGACATAACAGGGGGCTCTAGTCAGCCCCAGCATTTT.

The chain uses TRBV4-2 and TRBJ2-2; 9 nucleotides match TRBD2. V shed 4 bases, J shed 1 base, and the junction held 7 bases outside the gene matches. The germline V gene has CDR1 LGHNA and CDR2 YNFKEQ. The CDR3 runs 17 residues. The CDR3 reads CASSPFASGENTGELFF. For the CDR3, the DNA is TGTGCCAGCAGCCCATTTGCTAGCGGGGAGAACACCGGGGAGCTGTTTTTT.

The genes are TRBV9 and TRBJ2-2; 8 bases fit TRBD2. CDR1 SGDLS and CDR2 YYNGEE come from the germline V gene. CDR3 size: 16 residues. With V trimmed by 3 bases and J by 7 bases, 11 bases remained unmatched. This CDR3 reads CASSGMSGSLGGELFF. DNA for the CDR3: TGTGCCAGCAGCGGGATGAGCGGGAGTCTAGGCGGGGAGCTGTTTTTT. Based on the CDR3 plus reference TRBV9 and TRBJ2-2, the full variable domain is DSGVTQTPKHLITATGQRVTLRCSPRSGDLSVYWYQQSLDQGLQFLIQYYNGEERAKGNILERFSAQQFPDLHSELNLSSLELGDSALYFCASSGMSGSLGGELFFGEGSRLTVL.

This sequence joins TRBV4-2 and TRBJ2-1; 9 bases fit TRBD2. The CDR3 is 17 residues long. V lost 3 bases and J lost 7; bases outside the gene matches: 13. In germline, CDR1 is LGHNA, CDR2 YNFKEQ. DNA for the CDR3: TGTGCCAGCAGCCAGTTGTTAGCGGGAGTTAAGGGTAATGAGCAGTTCTTC. As protein: CASSQLLAGVKGNEQFF.

The chain has TRBV2 and TRBJ2-1; D unclear. Germline values: CDR1 SNHLY, CDR2 FYNNEI. The CDR3 is 14 amino acids. V was clipped by 4 bases and J by 0 bases, with 7 bases between them. The chain's CDR3 is CASSVASSYNEQFF. The CDR3 nucleotides read TGTGCCAGCAGTGTGGCTAGCTCCTACAATGAGCAGTTCTTC.

This clone ranks as medium-sized. J is TRBJ1-5 and V is TRBV18; 7 bases align to TRBD1. The germline gives CDR1 KGHSH, CDR2 LQKENI. V dropped 3 bases and J dropped 5; count of bases not matched to a gene: 7. This CDR3 has 15 amino acids. The CDR3 spells CASSPSTGTDQPQHF. DNA for the CDR3: TGTGCCAGCTCACCCTCGACAGGGACGGATCAGCCCCAGCATTTT.